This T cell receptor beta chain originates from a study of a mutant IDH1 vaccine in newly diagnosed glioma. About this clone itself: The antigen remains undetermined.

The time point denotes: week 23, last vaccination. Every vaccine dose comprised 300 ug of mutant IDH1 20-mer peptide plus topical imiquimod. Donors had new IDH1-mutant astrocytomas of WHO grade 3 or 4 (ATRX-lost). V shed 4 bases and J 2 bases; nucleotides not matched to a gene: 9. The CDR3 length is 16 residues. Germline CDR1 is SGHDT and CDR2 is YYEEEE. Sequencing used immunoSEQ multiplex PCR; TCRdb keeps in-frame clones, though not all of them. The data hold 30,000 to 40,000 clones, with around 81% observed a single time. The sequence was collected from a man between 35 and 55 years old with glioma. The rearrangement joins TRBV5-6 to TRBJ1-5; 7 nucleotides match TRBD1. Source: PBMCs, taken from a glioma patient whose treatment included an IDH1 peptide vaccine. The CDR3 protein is CASSPRGLGGNQPQHF. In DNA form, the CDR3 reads TGTGCCAGCAGCCCAAGGGGGCTTGGGGGCAATCAGCCCCAGCATTTT.